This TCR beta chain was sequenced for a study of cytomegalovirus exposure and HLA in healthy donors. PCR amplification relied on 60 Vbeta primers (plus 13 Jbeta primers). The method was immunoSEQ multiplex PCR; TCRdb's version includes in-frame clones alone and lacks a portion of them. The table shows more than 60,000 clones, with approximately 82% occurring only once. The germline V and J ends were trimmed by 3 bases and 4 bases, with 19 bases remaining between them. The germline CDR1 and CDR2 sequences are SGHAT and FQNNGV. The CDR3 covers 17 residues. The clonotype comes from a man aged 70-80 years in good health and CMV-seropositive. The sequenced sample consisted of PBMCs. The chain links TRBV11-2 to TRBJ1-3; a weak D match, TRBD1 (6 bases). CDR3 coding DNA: TGTGCCAGCAGCTTTTTGACAGGCGGGGGGTCAGGAAACACCATATATTTT. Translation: CASSFLTGGGSGNTIYF.